The clone carrying this TCR beta chain was counted a single time. The investigators amplified TCR beta CDR3 regions from RNA transcripts. Carried out on the TCR CDR3, a first-round RT-PCR used the HTBI primer set. MiXCR, applied by TCRdb to the multiplex PCR reads, yields one record per CDR3 protein. This table holds approximately 360,000 distinct CDR3 sequences, 20% to 25% found once. This sample was included in a study of T cells in Graves' hyperthyroidism and ophthalmopathy. The CDR3 is 14 amino acids. The trim removed 6 bases at V and 13 bases at J, leaving 12 bases unmatched. V gene TRBV12-3 or TRBV12-4 combines with J gene TRBJ2-1, with TRBD1 matching 10 bases. The receptor comes from a man in his fifties with Graves' hyperthyroidism. Material: blood. Here the CDR3 reads CASSSPADRGYQFF. The CDR3 DNA follows: TGTGCCAGCAGCTCCCCTGCGGACAGGGGGTACCAGTTCTTC.